One sample yielded the 5 T cell receptor beta chains listed below, sequenced in a study of early T cells in non-severe SARS-CoV-2 infection. In TCRdb, the 5' RACE reads were re-called with MiXCR into one record per CDR3 protein. The table shows 35,000 to 45,000 distinct CDR3 sequences, with roughly 5% occurring only once. The specimen sequenced was whole blood. The receptors come from an adult who was a healthcare worker with PCR-confirmed SARS-CoV-2 infection or an uninfected control (not recorded which).

This clonotype has more than one count but fewer than ten. The chain combines TRBV7-6 with TRBJ1-2; TRBD1 aligns across 7 bases. This CDR3 comprises 14 residues. Germline V gene sequence: CDR1 SGHVS, CDR2 FNYEAQ. V was pared by 5 bases and J by 4 bases, with 7 bases of the junction left unmatched. The DNA of the CDR3 is TGTGCCAGCAGCCCGCGGACAGGTAGCTATGGCTACACCTTC. Amino acid sequence: CASSPRTGSYGYTF. Full variable domain (rest looked up from reference TRBV7-6 and TRBJ1-2): GAGVSQSPRYKVTKRGQDVALRCDPISGHVSLYWYRQALGQGPEFLTYFNYEAQQDKSGLPNDRFSAERPEGSISTLTIQRTEQRDSAMYRCASSPRTGSYGYTFGSGTRLTVV.

The table lists this clonotype with a few counts. V gene TRBV20-1 combines with J gene TRBJ1-4; D call uncertain. The V end was cut by 0 bases, the J end by 7 bases, with 18 bases between. Germline V CDR1 and CDR2: DFQATT, SNEGSKA (reference sequence). The CDR3 covers 16 residues. CDR3 coding DNA: TGCAGTGCTAGAGATAAGGATTTGTCCCGGGTTGAAAAACTGTTTTTT. Residues: CSARDKDLSRVEKLFF.

V usage is TRBV27 and J usage is TRBJ2-3; no clear D gene. Per germline, CDR1 MNHEY and CDR2 SMNVEV (reference sequence). Trimming removed 4 bases at V and 14 bases at J, with 19 bases between. This CDR3 comprises 13 residues. The CDR3 DNA follows: TGTGCCAGCAGTTCACAAGGCCGGGCTAAACGGTATTTT. It yields the protein CASSSQGRAKRYF.

Concerning this clonotype: This may arise from a read error, as a much more abundant clone is one base away. The chain employs TRBV9 and TRBJ2-1; 10 positions agree with TRBD2. Trimming removed 4 bases from V and 9 bases from J; junction bases left unmatched: 10. Germline CDR1 and CDR2: SGDLS and YYNGEE. The CDR3 has 15 amino acids. The CDR3 DNA follows: TGTGCCAGCAGCCTGGGTGCTAGCGGGGGACTTGAGCAGTTCTTC. It is translated as CASSLGASGGLEQFF.

Many counts were recorded for this clonotype. This chain links TRBV7-8 with TRBJ2-5; 14 bases fit TRBD2. CDR3 length equals 17 residues. CDR1 is SGHVS, CDR2 FQNEAQ, per germline. Losses at the gene ends were 4 bases for V and 4 bases for J; bases not matched to a gene: 8. Written as DNA, the CDR3 is TGTGCCAGCAGCTCGGTCCCGGGACTAGCGGGAGTAGAGACCCAGTACTTC. Protein product: CASSSVPGLAGVETQYF.